This TCR beta chain is drawn from a study of CD8 T cells in Susac syndrome. With random hexamers, reverse transcription was performed on roughly 0.45 to 1 ug of RNA. TCRdb redid the calling of the immunoSEQ multiplex PCR reads with MiXCR, one entry per CDR3 protein. The data contain 350,000 to 550,000 distinct CDR3 sequences, around 85% of them singletons. V lost 6 bases to trimming and J lost 8 bases, with 7 bases between them. Germline V gene sequence: CDR1 SQVTM, CDR2 ANQGSEA. This CDR3 spans 10 amino acids. Sequencing of TCR beta was performed on blood CD8+ and CD4+ T cells. This chain connects TRBV29-1 to TRBJ1-4, with D uncertain. The sequenced material came from CD8+ T cells from PBMCs. This clonotype was obtained from a human donor with multiple sclerosis. CDR3 sequence reads: CSVQKEKLFF. The CDR3 region has the DNA TGCAGCGTACAGAAAGAAAAACTGTTTTTT.